This passage covers 10 T cell receptor beta chains from one sample sequenced in a study of early T cells in non-severe SARS-CoV-2 infection. TCRdb reprocessed the 5' RACE reads with MiXCR, giving one entry per CDR3 protein. The table lists 65,000 to 90,000 distinct CDR3 sequences, 12% of them singletons. Sequencing used whole blood. These receptors all stem from an adult who was a healthcare worker with PCR-confirmed SARS-CoV-2 infection or an uninfected control (not recorded which).

The sample holds many counts of this clonotype. V and J are TRBV12-3 or TRBV12-4 and TRBJ1-3; D remains ambiguous. The CDR3 extends over 12 amino acids. V was pared by 8 bases and J by 6 bases, with 11 bases between. CDR3 amino acids: CASSGPPNTIYF. The CDR3 nucleotides are TGTGCCAGCTCGGGCCCCCCAAACACCATATATTTT.

The V and J genes are TRBV28 and TRBJ2-7; maybe TRBD2 (6 bases). V dropped 7 bases and J dropped 2 bases, with 15 bases sitting between them. CDR1 is MDHEN and CDR2 is SYDVKM in the germline V gene. This CDR3 has 14 residues. The CDR3 DNA reads as TGTGCCAGCACCCTAAGGCTAGCGACCTACGAGCAGTACTTC. It encodes CASTLRLATYEQYF. The whole variable domain, filled in from reference TRBV28 and TRBJ2-7, reads DVKVTQSSRYLVKRTGEKVFLECVQDMDHENMFWYRQDPGLGLRLIYFSYDVKMKEKGDIPEGYSVSREKKERFSLILESASTNQTSMYLCASTLRLATYEQYFGPGTRLTVT.

This clonotype was found many times. This chain connects TRBV7-9 to TRBJ1-4; D not certain. Trimming removed 2 bases from V and 8 bases from J, with 15 bases in between. The germline V gene encodes CDR1 SEHNR and CDR2 FQNEAQ (reference sequence). The CDR3 sequence is 15 residues long. The CDR3 spells CASSLHGQTQEKLFF. DNA for the CDR3: TGTGCCAGCAGCTTACATGGGCAAACCCAAGAAAAACTGTTTTTT.

V and J are TRBV9 and TRBJ2-3; D is undetermined. CDR1 and CDR2 from the germline V gene are SGDLS and YYNGEE. Trimming removed 4 bases at V and 0 bases at J, with 15 bases between. The CDR3 sequence is 16 residues long. In DNA form, the CDR3 reads TGTGCCAGCAGCCTTTATCGGAGCTCTAGCACAGATACGCAGTATTTT. It specifies CASSLYRSSSTDTQYF. The full variable domain, with the rest looked up from reference TRBV9 and TRBJ2-3, is DSGVTQTPKHLITATGQRVTLRCSPRSGDLSVYWYQQSLDQGLQFLIQYYNGEERAKGNILERFSAQQFPDLHSELNLSSLELGDSALYFCASSLYRSSSTDTQYFGPGTRLTVL.

This clonotype was found once. The chain recombines TRBV6-1 with TRBJ2-7; TRBD2 aligns across 11 bases. The junction had 4 bases not matched to a gene; V was cut back by 6 bases and J by 3 bases. CDR1 and CDR2 (germline): MNHNS, SASEGT. This CDR3 has 14 amino acids. Written as DNA, the CDR3 is TGTGCCAGCAGGAGGACTAGCGGGCACTACGAGCAGTACTTC. It encodes CASRRTSGHYEQYF.

This clonotype was counted between two and nine times. This sequence joins TRBV24-1 and TRBJ2-1; perhaps TRBD2 as D (5 bases). V lost 2 bases to trimming and J lost 10 bases, with 17 bases between them. CDR1 is KGHDR, CDR2 SFDVKD, per germline. The length of the CDR3 is 15 residues. Written as DNA, the CDR3 is TGTGCCACCAGTGATTCAAGGTTTGAGGGTGGCGAGCAGTTCTTC. Encoded protein: CATSDSRFEGGEQFF.

This clonotype turned up a few times. The chain recombines TRBV6-5 with TRBJ1-4, with D possibly being TRBD1 (6 bases). CDR1 is MNHEY, CDR2 SVGAGI, per germline. V was clipped by 6 bases and J by 5 bases, with 13 bases between them. The CDR3 spans 14 residues. The CDR3 sequence: CASRSQGFNEKLFF. DNA of the CDR3: TGTGCCAGCAGGTCACAGGGATTCAATGAAAAACTGTTTTTT.

The rearrangement links TRBV5-6 to TRBJ1-1, with a tentative D call TRBD1 (6 bases). This CDR3 has 15 amino acids. The germline V gene encodes CDR1 SGHDT and CDR2 YYEEEE. The V end was cut by 7 bases, the J end by 5 bases, with 21 bases between. In nucleotides, the CDR3 is TGTGCCAGCCGTTTGAGGACCGGGGGCAAGACTGAAGCTTTCTTT. It specifies CASRLRTGGKTEAFF.

The chain carries TRBV20-1 and TRBJ2-7, with 9 bases lining up with TRBD2. V dropped 0 bases and J dropped 7; count of bases not matched to a gene: 10. CDR3 length: 15 amino acids. Per the germline V gene, CDR1 is DFQATT and CDR2 is SNEGSKA (reference sequence). CDR3 residues: CSAREAVAGVREQYF. The CDR3 nucleotides are TGCAGTGCTAGAGAGGCCGTAGCGGGAGTGCGAGAGCAGTACTTC.

The chain couples TRBV20-1 to TRBJ2-1; 15 bases fit TRBD2. The V gene end was trimmed by 3 bases and the J gene end by 8 bases; junction bases not matched to a gene: 2. The CDR3 is made up of 14 amino acids. Germline V CDR1 and CDR2: DFQATT, SNEGSKA (reference sequence). The CDR3 region is CSARGLAGGYEQFF. CDR3 bases: TGCAGTGCTAGGGGACTAGCGGGAGGCTATGAGCAGTTCTTC.